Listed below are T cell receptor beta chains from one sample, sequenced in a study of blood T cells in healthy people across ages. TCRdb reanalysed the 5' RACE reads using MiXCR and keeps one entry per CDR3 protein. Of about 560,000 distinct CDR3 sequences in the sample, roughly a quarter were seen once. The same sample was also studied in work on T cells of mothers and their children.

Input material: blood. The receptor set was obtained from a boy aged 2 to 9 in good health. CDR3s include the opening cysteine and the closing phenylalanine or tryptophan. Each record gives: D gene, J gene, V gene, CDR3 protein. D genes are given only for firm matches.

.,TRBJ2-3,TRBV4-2,CASSQEEGRGTDTQYF
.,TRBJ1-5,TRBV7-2,CASSLIGSSNQPQHF
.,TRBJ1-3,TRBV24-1,CATSVVGAPGNTIYF
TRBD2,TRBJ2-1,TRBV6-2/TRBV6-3,CASSRTSRSYNEQFF
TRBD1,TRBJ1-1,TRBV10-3,CAISIQDRNTEAFF
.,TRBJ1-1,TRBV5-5,CASSSFSENTEAFF
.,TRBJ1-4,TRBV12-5,CASGPGGGLNNEKLFF
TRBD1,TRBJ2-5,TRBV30,CAWSEQGGKEQYF
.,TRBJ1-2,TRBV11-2,CASSLVGTDGYGYTF
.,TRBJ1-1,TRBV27,CASSLRRYSMNTEAFF
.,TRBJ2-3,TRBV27,CASSRQFSSTDTQYF
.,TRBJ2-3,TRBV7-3,CASSLPLSGTDTQYF
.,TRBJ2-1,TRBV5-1,CASSLAGGRNDEQFF
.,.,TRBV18,CASSPGFARETQYF